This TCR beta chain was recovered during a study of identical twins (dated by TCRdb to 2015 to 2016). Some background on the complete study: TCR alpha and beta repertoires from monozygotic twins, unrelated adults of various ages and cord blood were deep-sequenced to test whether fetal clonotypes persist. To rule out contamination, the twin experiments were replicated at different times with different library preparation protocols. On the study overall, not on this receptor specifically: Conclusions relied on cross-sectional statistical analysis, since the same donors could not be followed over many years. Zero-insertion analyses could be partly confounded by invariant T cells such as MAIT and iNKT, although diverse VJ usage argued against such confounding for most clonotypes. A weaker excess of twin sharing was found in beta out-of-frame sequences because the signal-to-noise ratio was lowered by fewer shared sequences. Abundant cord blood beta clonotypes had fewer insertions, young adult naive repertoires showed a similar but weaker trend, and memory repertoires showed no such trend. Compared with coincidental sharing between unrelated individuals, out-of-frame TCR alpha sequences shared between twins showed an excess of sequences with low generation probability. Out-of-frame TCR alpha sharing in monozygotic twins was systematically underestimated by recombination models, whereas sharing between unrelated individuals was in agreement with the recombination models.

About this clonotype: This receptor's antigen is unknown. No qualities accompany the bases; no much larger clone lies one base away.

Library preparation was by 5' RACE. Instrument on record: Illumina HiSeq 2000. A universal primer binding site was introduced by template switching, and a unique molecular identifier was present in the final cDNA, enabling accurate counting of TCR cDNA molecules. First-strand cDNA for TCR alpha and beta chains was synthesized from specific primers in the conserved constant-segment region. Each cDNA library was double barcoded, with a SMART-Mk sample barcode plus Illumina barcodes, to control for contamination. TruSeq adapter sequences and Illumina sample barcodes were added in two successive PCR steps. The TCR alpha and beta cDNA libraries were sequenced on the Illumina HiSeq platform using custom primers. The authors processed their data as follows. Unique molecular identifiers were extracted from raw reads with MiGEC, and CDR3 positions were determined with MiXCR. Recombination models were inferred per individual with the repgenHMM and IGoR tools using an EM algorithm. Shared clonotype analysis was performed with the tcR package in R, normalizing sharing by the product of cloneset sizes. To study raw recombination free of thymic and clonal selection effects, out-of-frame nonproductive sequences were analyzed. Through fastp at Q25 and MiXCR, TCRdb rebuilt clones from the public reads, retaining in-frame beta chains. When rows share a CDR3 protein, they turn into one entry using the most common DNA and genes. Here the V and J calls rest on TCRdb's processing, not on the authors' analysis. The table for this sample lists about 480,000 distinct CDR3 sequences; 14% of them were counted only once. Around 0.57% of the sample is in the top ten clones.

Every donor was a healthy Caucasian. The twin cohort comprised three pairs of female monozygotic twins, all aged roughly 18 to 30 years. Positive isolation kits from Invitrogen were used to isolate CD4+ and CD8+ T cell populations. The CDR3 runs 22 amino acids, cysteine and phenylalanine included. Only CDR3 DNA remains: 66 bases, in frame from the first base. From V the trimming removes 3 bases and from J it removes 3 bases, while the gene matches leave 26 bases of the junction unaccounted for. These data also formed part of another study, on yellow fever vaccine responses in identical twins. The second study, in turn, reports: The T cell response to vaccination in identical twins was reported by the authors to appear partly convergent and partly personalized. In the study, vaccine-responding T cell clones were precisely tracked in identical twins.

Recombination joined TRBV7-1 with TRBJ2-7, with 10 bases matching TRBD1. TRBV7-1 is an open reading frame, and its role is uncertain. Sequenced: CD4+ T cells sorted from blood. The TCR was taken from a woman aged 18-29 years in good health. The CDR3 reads CASSSPSTGGQGPSLDRYEQYF. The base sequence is TGTGCCAGCAGCTCCCCCTCCACTGGGGGACAGGGGCCCAGTCTCGACCGCTACGAGCAGTACTTC.